Shown below are 12 T cell receptor beta chains from a single sample sequenced in a study of blood T cell repertoires in COVID-19. TCRdb keeps only in-frame clones here, not all; method: immunoSEQ multiplex PCR. This table holds roughly 69,000 clones, approximately 78% found once. Sequenced input: PBMCs or T cells enriched from blood (not recorded which). These receptors all come from a woman in her 40s with acute COVID-19.

This clone was counted between two and nine times. In DNA, the CDR3 is TGCGCCAGCAGTTCCCGACTAGCTAACTATGGCTACACCTTC. Its protein is CASSSRLANYGYTF. The V gene is TRBV5-1, the J gene TRBJ1-2, with unresolved D. This CDR3 has 14 residues. V was shortened by 5 bases and J by 0 bases, with 11 bases between the two germline ends. In germline, CDR1 is SGHRS, CDR2 YFSETQ.

V gene TRBV11-3 combines with J gene TRBJ2-2, with D tentatively TRBD1 (5 bases). V was cut by 5 bases and J by 0 bases, with 10 bases left in between. The CDR3 is made up of 15 amino acids. The germline V gene encodes CDR1 SGHNT and CDR2 YENEEA. The CDR3: CASSGSTANTGELFF. DNA of the CDR3: TGTGCCAGCAGCGGGTCGACAGCGAACACCGGGGAGCTGTTTTTT.

The chain carries TRBV28 and TRBJ2-3, with 7 bases lining up with TRBD2. V gave up 3 bases and J gave up 0 bases; unmatched junction bases: 6. The CDR3 is made up of 16 amino acids. Germline V lookup: CDR1 MDHEN, CDR2 SYDVKM. This chain's CDR3 is CASSFGLAVSTDTQYF. Written as DNA, the CDR3 is TGTGCCAGCAGTTTCGGCCTAGCGGTTAGCACAGATACGCAGTATTTT. Full variable domain (remainder filled in from reference TRBV28 and TRBJ2-3): DVKVTQSSRYLVKRTGEKVFLECVQDMDHENMFWYRQDPGLGLRLIYFSYDVKMKEKGDIPEGYSVSREKKERFSLILESASTNQTSMYLCASSFGLAVSTDTQYFGPGTRLTVL.

V and J are TRBV12-3 or TRBV12-4 and TRBJ1-5, with D possibly TRBD1 on 5 matching bases. This CDR3 comprises 12 residues. Trimming pared 6 bases from V and 5 bases from J, leaving 8 bases between. CDR3 DNA: TGTGCCAGCAGACTCAGGGATCAGCCCCAGCATTTT. This codes for CASRLRDQPQHF.

DNA for the CDR3: TGTGCCAGCAGTGTTCCAGGACTTCAGAGAGGGACTGAAGCTTTCTTT. It yields the protein CASSVPGLQRGTEAFF. The rearrangement links TRBV2 to TRBJ1-1; D unresolved. The CDR3 has 16 residues. V was clipped by 4 bases and J by 5 bases, with 20 bases between them. The germline CDR1 and CDR2 sequences are SNHLY and FYNNEI.

DNA for the CDR3: TGTGCCAGCACCCTTTGGGGAGCGGGGGGGTCCACCGGGGAGCTGTTTTTT. Translated, it gives CASTLWGAGGSTGELFF. V usage is TRBV27 and J usage is TRBJ2-2; 10 nucleotides line up with TRBD2. The CDR3 loop spans 17 amino acids. The V and J ends lost 7 bases and 4 bases, in that order; junction bases with no gene match: 12. Germline CDR1 reads MNHEY; CDR2 reads SMNVEV (reference sequence).

This clone was recorded once. This sequence joins TRBV20-1 and TRBJ2-1, with 7 bases aligning to TRBD2. Germline V CDR1 and CDR2: DFQATT, SNEGSKA (reference sequence). Germline trimming cut 3 bases from V and 6 bases from J; bases unmatched to any gene: 11. The CDR3 loop spans 15 amino acids. The CDR3: CSASSGTNLGNEQFF. In DNA, the CDR3 is TGCAGTGCTAGTTCCGGGACTAACCTGGGCAATGAGCAGTTCTTC.

The chain is built from TRBV6-2 or TRBV6-3 and TRBJ1-2; TRBD1 is a possible D gene (6 bases). Germline assignment: CDR1 MNHEY and CDR2 SVGEGT. V was trimmed by 5 bases and J by 8 bases, leaving 15 bases between them. This CDR3 is built from 13 residues. This chain's CDR3 is CASSQIRGSGYTF. The CDR3 DNA follows: TGTGCCAGCAGTCAAATCAGGGGTAGCGGCTACACCTTC.

The sample holds one count of this clone. The chain employs TRBV28 and TRBJ1-5; 12 bases are a match to TRBD1. This CDR3 has 15 residues. Unmatched junction bases numbered 5, after V lost 5 bases and J lost 6 bases. Germline V lookup: CDR1 MDHEN, CDR2 SYDVKM. The CDR3 spells CASSPGTGGIQPQHF. For the CDR3, the DNA is TGTGCCAGCAGTCCAGGGACAGGGGGCATTCAGCCCCAGCATTTT.

In this sample, this clone turned up a few times. Here the CDR3 reads CASSLDDSSTDTQYF. CDR3 sequence (DNA): TGTGCCAGCAGCTTAGACGACAGTAGCACAGATACGCAGTATTTT. The rearrangement uses TRBV7-2 and TRBJ2-3; perhaps TRBD1 as D (5 bases). Trimming removed 1 base at V and 0 bases at J, with 8 bases between. The CDR3 sequence is 15 residues long. CDR1 SGHTA and CDR2 FQGNSA come from the germline V gene.

J is TRBJ2-3 and V is TRBV4-1, with 12 bases that match TRBD2. In germline, CDR1 is MGHRA, CDR2 YSYEKL. The CDR3 contains 16 residues. With 4 bases clipped from V and 1 base from J, the junction kept 3 bases outside the gene matches. The CDR3 reads CASSPSGRAGTDTQYF. CDR3 in DNA: TGCGCCAGCAGCCCTAGCGGGAGGGCCGGCACAGATACGCAGTATTTT.

The V gene is TRBV27, the J gene TRBJ1-5, with D possibly matching TRBD1 (5 bases). The germline gives CDR1 MNHEY, CDR2 SMNVEV (reference sequence). Trimming left V 3 bases short and J 6 bases short, with 21 bases between. CDR3 size: 17 residues. The chain's CDR3 is CASSFRRDREGSQPQHF. The DNA of the CDR3 is TGTGCCAGCAGTTTTAGACGTGATAGGGAGGGGAGTCAGCCCCAGCATTTT.